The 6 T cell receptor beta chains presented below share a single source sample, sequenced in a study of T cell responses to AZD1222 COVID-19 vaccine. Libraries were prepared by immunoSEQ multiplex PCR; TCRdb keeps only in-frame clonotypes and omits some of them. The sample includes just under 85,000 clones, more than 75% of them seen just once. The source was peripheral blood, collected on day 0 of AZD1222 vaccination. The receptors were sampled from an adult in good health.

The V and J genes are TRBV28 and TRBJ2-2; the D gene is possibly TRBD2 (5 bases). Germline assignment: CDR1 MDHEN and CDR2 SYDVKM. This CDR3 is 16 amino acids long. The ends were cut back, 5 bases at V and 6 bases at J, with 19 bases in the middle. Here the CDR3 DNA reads TGTGCCAGCAGTATACCACAGCCCGGGGTCGCCGGGGAGCTGTTTTTT. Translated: CASSIPQPGVAGELFF.

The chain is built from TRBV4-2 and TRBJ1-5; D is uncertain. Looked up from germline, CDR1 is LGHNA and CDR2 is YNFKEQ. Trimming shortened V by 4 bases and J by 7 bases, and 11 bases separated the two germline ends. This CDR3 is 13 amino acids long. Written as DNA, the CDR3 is TGTGCCAGCAGCCCCCCGAGTGGACAGCCCCAGCATTTT. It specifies CASSPPSGQPQHF.

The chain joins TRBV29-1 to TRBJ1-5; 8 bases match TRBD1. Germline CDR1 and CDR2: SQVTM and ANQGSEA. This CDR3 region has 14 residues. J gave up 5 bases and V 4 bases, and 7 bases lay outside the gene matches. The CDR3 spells CSVGVSTGDQPQHF. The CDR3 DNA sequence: TGCAGCGTTGGGGTTTCGACAGGGGATCAGCCCCAGCATTTT.

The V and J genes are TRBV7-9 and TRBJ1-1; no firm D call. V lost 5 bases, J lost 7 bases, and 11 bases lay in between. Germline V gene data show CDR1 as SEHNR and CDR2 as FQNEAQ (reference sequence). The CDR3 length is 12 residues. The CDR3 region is CASSTGLFEAFF. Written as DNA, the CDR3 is TGTGCCAGCAGCACCGGACTTTTTGAAGCTTTCTTT. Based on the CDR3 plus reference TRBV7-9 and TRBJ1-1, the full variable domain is DTGVSQNPRHKITKRGQNVTFRCDPISEHNRLYWYRQTLGQGPEFLTYFQNEAQLEKSRLLSDRFSAERPKGSFSTLEIQRTEQGDSAMYLCASSTGLFEAFFGQGTRLTVV.

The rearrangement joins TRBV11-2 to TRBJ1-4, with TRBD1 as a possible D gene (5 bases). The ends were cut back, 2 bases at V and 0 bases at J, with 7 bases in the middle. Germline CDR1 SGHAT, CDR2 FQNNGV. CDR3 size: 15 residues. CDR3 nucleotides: TGTGCCAGCAGCTTACGGGGCACAACTAATGAAAAACTGTTTTTT. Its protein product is CASSLRGTTNEKLFF.

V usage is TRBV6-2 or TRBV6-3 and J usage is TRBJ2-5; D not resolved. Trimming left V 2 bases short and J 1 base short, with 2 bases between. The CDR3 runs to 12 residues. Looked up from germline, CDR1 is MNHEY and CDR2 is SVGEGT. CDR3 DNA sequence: TGTGCCAGCAGTTACGGCCAAGAGACCCAGTACTTC. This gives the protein CASSYGQETQYF.